These T cell receptor beta chains were read from a single sample in a study of OX40 agonist ivuxolimab in advanced cancers. Measured with immunoSEQ multiplex PCR; TCRdb has only the in-frame clones, and not every one. The table records fewer than 70,000 clones, about 79% of them present only once. Specimen: CD4+ or CD8+ T cells sorted from blood, collected in a trial of the OX40 agonist ivuxolimab. The receptors stem from an adult with an advanced solid tumor such as melanoma, head and neck, liver or kidney cancer. The CDR3 runs from the conserved cysteine through the conserved F or W. Fields, in order: V gene, clone size, J gene, D gene, CDR3 protein, CDR3 DNA. The D gene is left open where the match is weak. Not all rows give a size; the values are once, few, many and, for expanded clones, a class.

>TRBV7-8|NA|TRBJ1-2|NA
CASSFSEGDDGYTF
TGTGCCAGCAGCTTTTCCGAGGGGGACGATGGCTACACCTTC
>TRBV9|once|TRBJ1-3|NA
CASSVTGTRGNTIYF
TGTGCCAGCAGTGTAACCGGGACCCGAGGAAACACCATATATTTT
>TRBV5-1|NA|TRBJ1-1|NA
CASSLEGVGVGAFF
TGCGCCAGCAGCTTGGAGGGGGTGGGAGTGGGAGCTTTCTTT
>TRBV11-1|once|TRBJ1-1|NA
CASSLRGRSMNTEAFF
TGTGCCAGCAGCTTGAGAGGACGGAGCATGAACACTGAAGCTTTCTTT
>TRBV2|few|TRBJ1-1|TRBD1
CASFRDRGHTEAFF
TGTGCCAGCTTCCGGGACAGGGGTCACACTGAAGCTTTCTTT
>TRBV2|NA|TRBJ1-1|NA
CASAFGDTEAFF
TGTGCCAGCGCTTTTGGGGACACTGAAGCTTTCTTT
>TRBV2|NA|TRBJ2-7|NA
CASSGFRTSGGHEQYF
TGTGCCAGCAGTGGCTTCCGGACTTCCGGAGGCCACGAGCAGTACTTC
>TRBV11-1|NA|TRBJ2-5|TRBD1
CASSIPGTVSKETQYF
TGTGCCAGCAGCATCCCCGGGACAGTCAGCAAAGAGACCCAGTACTTC
>TRBV9|NA|TRBJ1-6|TRBD1
CASSVSSRTGINSSLHF
TGTGCCAGCAGCGTATCCTCAAGGACAGGGATAAATTCATCCCTCCACTTT
>TRBV5-4|once|TRBJ1-4|NA
CASSQGATNEKLFF
TGTGCCAGCAGCCAAGGAGCAACTAATGAAAAACTGTTTTTT
>TRBV5-1|few|TRBJ2-7|NA
CASSLSGAPPYEQYF
TGCGCCAGCAGCTTGTCGGGGGCGCCCCCCTACGAGCAGTACTTC
>TRBV14|NA|TRBJ2-4|TRBD2
CASSQDRVSGGQYF
TGTGCCAGCAGCCAAGATCGGGTTAGCGGGGGACAGTACTTC
>TRBV5-1|NA|TRBJ1-4|TRBD1
CASSLWGQGSESEKLFF
TGCGCCAGCAGCTTGTGGGGACAGGGGTCGGAGAGTGAAAAACTGTTTTTT
>TRBV5-1|NA|TRBJ1-3|NA
CAQHLMKQSPGNTIYF
TGCGCTCAACATCTTATGAAACAGAGCCCCGGAAACACCATATATTTT
>TRBV19|NA|TRBJ2-7|TRBD1
CASSATGTGSYEQYF
TGTGCCAGTAGTGCGACCGGGACAGGGAGCTACGAGCAGTACTTC
>TRBV7-9|once|TRBJ1-4|NA
CASSLTLRGNEKLFF
TGTGCCAGCAGCTTAACCCTCAGGGGAAATGAAAAACTGTTTTTT
>TRBV5-6|NA|TRBJ1-2|TRBD1
CASSLVQDRGYTF
TGTGCCAGCAGCTTGGTACAGGACAGGGGCTACACCTTC
>TRBV19|NA|TRBJ1-1|TRBD1
CASSPQGVLRDTEAFF
TGTGCCAGTAGTCCTCAGGGGGTCTTAAGGGACACTGAAGCTTTCTTT
>TRBV2|NA|TRBJ1-1|NA
CASSEIGLSAGEAFF
TGTGCCAGCAGTGAAATTGGCCTCAGTGCAGGGGAAGCTTTCTTT
>TRBV7-8|once|TRBJ1-1|NA
CASSLDSTEAFF
TGTGCCAGCAGCTTGGACTCCACTGAAGCTTTCTTT
>TRBV10-3|NA|TRBJ2-2|TRBD2
CAISESEAGSSGELFF
TGTGCCATCAGTGAGTCGGAAGCGGGGTCCTCCGGGGAGCTGTTTTTT
>TRBV27|few|TRBJ1-2|NA
CASSLSGSRGYTF
TGTGCCAGCAGTTTATCTGGCAGTCGTGGCTACACCTTC
>TRBV7-2|NA|TRBJ1-2|NA
CAGGQANYGYTF
TGTGCCGGGGGGCAAGCTAACTATGGCTACACCTTC
>TRBV7-2|NA|TRBJ2-7|NA
CASSRDDSGAYEQYF
TGTGCCAGCAGCCGAGACGACTCAGGGGCATACGAGCAGTACTTC
>TRBV21-1|NA|TRBJ1-3|NA
CASSIWRKPTGGHSGNTIYF
TGTGCCAGCAGCATATGGCGCAAACCGACAGGGGGTCATTCTGGAAACACCATATATTTT
>TRBV11-2|NA|TRBJ1-1|NA
CASSLILNTEAFF
TGTGCCAGCAGCTTAATCTTGAACACTGAAGCTTTCTTT
>TRBV11-3|NA|TRBJ2-3|TRBD2
CASSSGLAGLTDTQYF
TGTGCCAGCAGCTCAGGACTAGCGGGGTTGACAGATACGCAGTATTTT
>TRBV5-4|NA|TRBJ2-3|TRBD2
CASSPLAHFRGGAGTDTQYF
TGTGCCAGCAGTCCCCTCGCCCACTTTCGGGGGGGGGCGGGGACAGATACGCAGTATTTT
>TRBV6-5|once|TRBJ2-3|NA
CASSTETRGFTQYF
TGTGCCAGCAGTACCGAAACTAGGGGATTTACGCAGTATTTT
>TRBV5-6|NA|TRBJ2-3|NA
CASSFDRGGISTDTQYF
TGTGCCAGCAGCTTCGACCGAGGGGGGATTAGCACAGATACGCAGTATTTT
>TRBV19|NA|TRBJ1-2|NA
CASTLGRMGGYTF
TGTGCCAGTACCCTGGGCCGGATGGGTGGCTACACCTTC
>TRBV9|NA|TRBJ1-1|NA
CASSVDSKNTEAFF
TGTGCCAGCAGCGTAGATTCAAAGAACACTGAAGCTTTCTTT
>TRBV11-2|NA|TRBJ1-1|NA
CASSFGNTEAFF
TGTGCCAGCAGCTTTGGGAACACTGAAGCTTTCTTT
>TRBV10-3|NA|TRBJ1-1|NA
CAISEGVGPEAFF
TGTGCCATCAGTGAGGGCGTGGGACCAGAAGCTTTCTTT
>TRBV5-1|NA|TRBJ2-3|NA
CASSSGQSTDTQYF
TGCGCCAGCAGCTCAGGACAGTCAACAGATACGCAGTATTTT
>TRBV19|NA|TRBJ1-3|NA
CASSPQTAAFSGNTIYF
TGTGCCAGTAGTCCCCAAACGGCAGCTTTCTCTGGAAACACCATATATTTT
>TRBV9|NA|TRBJ2-1|NA
CASSVDGAPSSYNEQFF
TGTGCCAGCAGCGTAGACGGGGCGCCGAGCTCCTACAATGAGCAGTTCTTC
>TRBV6-6|few|TRBJ2-7|NA
CASSLIRPGIYEQYF
TGTGCCAGCAGTCTTATCCGGCCGGGGATATACGAGCAGTACTTC
>TRBV9|NA|TRBJ2-7|NA
CASSAGGGAEQYF
TGTGCCAGCAGCGCCGGGGGTGGGGCTGAGCAGTACTTC
>TRBV6-5|NA|TRBJ1-1|NA
CASSSERGGDTEAFF
TGTGCCAGCAGTTCCGAAAGAGGGGGTGACACTGAAGCTTTCTTT
>TRBV6-6|NA|TRBJ1-5|TRBD1
CASSRDRDSNQPQHF
TGTGCCAGCAGCCGCGACAGGGATAGCAATCAGCCCCAGCATTTT
>TRBV6-5|NA|TRBJ2-1|NA
CASFTSLNEQFF
TGTGCCAGCTTCACCAGCCTTAATGAGCAGTTCTTC
>TRBV6-1|NA|TRBJ1-2|NA
CASSEDTGTHYGYTF
TGTGCCAGCAGTGAAGATACAGGGACTCACTATGGCTACACCTTC
>TRBV6-5|NA|TRBJ1-2|NA
CASSLGRTYGYTF
TGTGCCAGCAGTTTAGGTCGGACCTATGGCTACACCTTC
>TRBV11-2|NA|TRBJ1-1|TRBD1
CASSLRQGSRAFF
TGTGCCAGCAGCCTAAGACAGGGTAGTAGAGCTTTCTTT
>TRBV18|few|TRBJ2-3|TRBD2
CASSPGRLAGGPDTDTQYF
TGTGCCAGCTCACCAGGCCGGCTAGCGGGGGGACCAGACACAGATACGCAGTATTTT
>TRBV5-4|once|TRBJ1-2|TRBD1
CASSLKGQNYGYTF
TGTGCCAGCAGCTTGAAGGGACAGAACTATGGCTACACCTTC
>TRBV5-5|NA|TRBJ2-1|NA
CASSSEVQGPRNEQFF
TGTGCCAGCAGCTCGGAGGTGCAGGGACCTAGGAATGAGCAGTTCTTC
>TRBV2|NA|TRBJ1-2|NA
CASSRGNYGYTF
TGTGCCAGCAGTAGGGGGAACTATGGCTACACCTTC
>TRBV19|NA|TRBJ1-4|NA
CASSIRGLGEKLFF
TGTGCCAGTAGTATTAGAGGGCTTGGAGAAAAACTGTTTTTT
>TRBV7-9|NA|TRBJ2-3|NA
CASSLRMVSNTQYF
TGTGCCAGCAGCTTACGAATGGTTTCCAATACGCAGTATTTT
>TRBV10-3|once|TRBJ2-6|NA
CAINSGANVLTF
TGTGCCATCAATTCTGGGGCCAACGTCCTGACTTTC
>TRBV28|NA|TRBJ1-2|NA
CASSWRSLSRRIYGYTF
TGTGCCAGCAGTTGGAGGAGTTTGAGCAGGCGCATCTATGGCTACACCTTC
>TRBV5-1|NA|TRBJ1-1|NA
CASSQDPNTEAFF
TGCGCCAGCAGCCAGGACCCGAACACTGAAGCTTTCTTT
>TRBV7-9|NA|TRBJ2-7|NA
CASSSYYEQYF
TGTGCCAGCAGCAGTTACTACGAGCAGTACTTC